A single sample gave rise to the 31 T cell receptor beta chains below, sequenced in a study of shared clonotypes between healthy human individuals. Sequencing used immunoSEQ multiplex PCR; TCRdb keeps in-frame clones, though not all of them. The sample has approximately 400,000 clones, approximately 96% seen once. The specimen was memory CD8+ T cells sorted from blood. Subset denoted: CD45RO+ cells pooled with CCR7-negative TemRA cells. The receptors originated from a man aged 25 to 40 in good health.

The chain is built from TRBV28 and TRBJ2-7; D remains ambiguous. CDR3 length: 13 residues. The V gene lost 2 bases and the J gene lost 3 bases, with 8 bases spanning the gap. Looked up from germline, CDR1 is MDHEN and CDR2 is SYDVKM. CDR3 sequence reads: CASSLVEDYEQYF. The CDR3 nucleotides read TGTGCCAGCAGTTTAGTTGAAGACTACGAGCAGTACTTC.

With regard to this clone: Germline and junction disagree at one end, which may indicate a read error. This specimen includes other DNA sequences encoding the same CDR3. The CDR3 here is CASSSTQRGEQYF. The CDR3 DNA is TGTGCCAGTAGCTCAACTCAAAGGGGAGAGCAGTACTTC. The gene calls are TRBV7-9 and TRBJ2-7; perhaps TRBD1 as D (5 bases). Germline V CDR1 and CDR2: SEHNR, FQNEAQ (reference sequence). The CDR3 is 13 residues long.

The genes are TRBV10-1 and TRBJ2-1, with 12 bases fitting TRBD2. CDR1 WNHNN and CDR2 SYGVQD come from the germline V gene (reference sequence). The CDR3 sequence is 15 residues long. With 0 bases clipped from V and 6 bases from J, the junction kept 0 bases outside the gene matches. The CDR3 protein is CASSESTSGSNEQFF. Written as DNA, the CDR3 is TGCGCCAGCAGTGAGTCGACTAGCGGGAGCAATGAGCAGTTCTTC.

V and J are TRBV28 and TRBJ2-7; 8 bases agree with TRBD1. In germline, CDR1 is MDHEN, CDR2 SYDVKM. This CDR3 region has 14 residues. J was trimmed by 2 bases and V by 7 bases; bases with no gene match: 7. CDR3 nucleotides: TGTGCCAGCAATACAGGACAGGGAGCCTACGAGCAGTACTTC. Translated: CASNTGQGAYEQYF.

The J gene is TRBJ2-1, the V gene TRBV5-6; 7 bases line up with TRBD1. The CDR3 spans 17 residues. Trimming at V came to 6 bases and at J to 3 bases, leaving 15 bases not matched to a gene. The germline V gene encodes CDR1 SGHDT and CDR2 YYEEEE. In DNA, the CDR3 is TGTGCCAGCATCTCGCGCGCGACAGGGAGCTTCTACAATGAGCAGTTCTTC. Its translation: CASISRATGSFYNEQFF.

The gene calls are TRBV7-8 and TRBJ1-3; maybe TRBD1 (6 bases). Germline V gene lookup returns CDR1 SGHVS and CDR2 FQNEAQ. V was trimmed by 5 bases and J by 1 base, leaving 12 bases between them. The CDR3 is 15 amino acids. CDR3: CASSRFQGSGNTIYF. Written as DNA, the CDR3 is TGTGCCAGCAGCCGATTTCAGGGGTCTGGAAACACCATATATTTT.

This chain connects TRBV11-2 to TRBJ2-5; D might be TRBD2 (6 bases). The CDR3 totals 18 residues. Germline values: CDR1 SGHAT, CDR2 FQNNGV. V was trimmed by 5 bases and J by 1 base, leaving 23 bases between them. The CDR3: CASSNPPLPLAFQETQYF. CDR3 sequence (DNA): TGTGCCAGCAGCAACCCCCCCTTGCCTCTAGCGTTCCAAGAGACCCAGTACTTC.

CDR3 region: CASRQGGNTIYF. The CDR3 DNA reads TGTGCCAGCAGACAGGGTGGAAACACCATATATTTT. The rearrangement joins TRBV6-1 to TRBJ1-3; a weak D match, TRBD1 (6 bases). V was clipped by 6 bases and J by 3 bases, with 6 bases between them. CDR3 length: 12 residues. Germline loops: CDR1 MNHNS, CDR2 SASEGT.

The rearrangement links TRBV27 to TRBJ1-1, with 9 bases that match TRBD1. CDR1 is MNHEY, CDR2 SMNVEV, per germline (reference sequence). The V and J ends lost 6 bases and 3 bases, in that order; junction bases with no gene match: 8. There are 15 residues in the CDR3. CDR3 loop: CASSPYGQGYTEAFF. CDR3 in DNA: TGTGCCAGCAGCCCTTACGGACAGGGGTACACTGAAGCTTTCTTT.

The chain uses TRBV4-2 and TRBJ2-3, with D tentatively TRBD1 (7 bases). The germline V and J ends were trimmed by 4 bases and 6 bases, with 26 bases remaining between them. Germline V gives CDR1 LGHNA, CDR2 YNFKEQ. The CDR3 has 18 residues. CDR3 residues: CASSRQGGPRDFGDTQYF. The DNA for the CDR3 is TGTGCCAGCAGCCGCCAAGGGGGCCCCCGGGACTTCGGGGATACGCAGTATTTT.

The V call is TRBV4-1, the J call TRBJ2-3; no definite D call. CDR1 and CDR2 (germline): MGHRA, YSYEKL. Trimming removed 1 base from V and 2 bases from J, with 10 bases in between. The CDR3 has 15 amino acids. The CDR3 coding sequence is TGCGCCAGCAGCCAAGGGACCTTATTCACAGATACGCAGTATTTT. It specifies CASSQGTLFTDTQYF.

This clone was observed a single time. The CDR3 region is CASSLSGISADTQYF. The CDR3 nucleotides read TGTGCCAGCAGTCTCAGCGGGATTAGCGCAGATACGCAGTATTTT. The chain uses TRBV28 and TRBJ2-3; 7 bases map to TRBD2. CDR3 size: 15 residues. V lost 5 bases to trimming and J lost 4 bases; unmatched junction nucleotides: 9. Looked up from germline, CDR1 is MDHEN and CDR2 is SYDVKM.

This chain joins TRBV25-1 and TRBJ1-1; D gene unclear. The CDR3 has 18 residues. Looked up from germline, CDR1 is MGHDK and CDR2 is SYGVNS. The ends were cut back, 6 bases at V and 4 bases at J, with 27 bases in the middle. Here the CDR3 DNA reads TGTGCCAGCAGATCACCCAAGTATATTCGCCTCGTCGGCACTGAAGCTTTCTTT. As protein: CASRSPKYIRLVGTEAFF.

The genes are TRBV4-1 and TRBJ2-5; TRBD1 matches 7 bases. The CDR3 consists of 16 residues. Germline trimming cut 0 bases from V and 1 base from J; bases unmatched to any gene: 5. Per the germline V gene, CDR1 is MGHRA and CDR2 is YSYEKL. CDR3 amino acids: CASSQEPTGAQETQYF. The CDR3 DNA follows: TGCGCCAGCAGCCAAGAGCCTACAGGGGCCCAAGAGACCCAGTACTTC.

The chain couples TRBV27 to TRBJ2-2; TRBD2 aligns across 9 bases. V was clipped by 6 bases and J by 3 bases; unmatched bases: 5. Germline V gene data show CDR1 as MNHEY and CDR2 as SMNVEV (reference sequence). CDR3 size: 15 residues. Here the CDR3 DNA reads TGTGCCAGCAGGAAGAGACTAGCGGACACCGGGGAGCTGTTTTTT. Amino acid sequence: CASRKRLADTGELFF.

This clone was recorded once. The J gene is TRBJ2-1, the V gene TRBV27; 10 bases map to TRBD2. V trimming: 7 bases; J trimming: 3 bases; junction bases outside the gene matches: 6. The CDR3 totals 15 residues. In germline, CDR1 is MNHEY, CDR2 SMNVEV (reference sequence). This chain's CDR3 is CASTRTSGIYNEQFF. The CDR3 coding sequence is TGTGCCAGCACCCGGACTAGCGGAATCTACAATGAGCAGTTCTTC.

The V call is TRBV6-5, the J call TRBJ2-7; TRBD2 is a possible D gene (6 bases). CDR3 length equals 14 residues. Between the trimmed V and J ends, which lost 5 bases and 4 bases, there was a span of 15 bases. Germline V CDR1 and CDR2: MNHEY, SVGAGI. This chain's CDR3 is CASSGGVLAYEQYF. The CDR3 region has the DNA TGTGCCAGCAGTGGGGGTGTCCTAGCGTACGAGCAGTACTTC.

The V and J genes are TRBV19 and TRBJ1-5; TRBD1 is a possible D gene (6 bases). CDR3 length: 14 amino acids. The germline V and J ends were trimmed by 4 bases and 6 bases, with 13 bases remaining between them. Germline assignment: CDR1 LNHDA and CDR2 SQIVND (reference sequence). This CDR3 is CASSNRVASQPQHF. The CDR3 region has the DNA TGTGCCAGTAGTAACAGGGTAGCTAGTCAGCCCCAGCATTTT.

The J gene is TRBJ1-5, the V gene TRBV12-5; a possible D gene is TRBD1 (5 bases). The length of the CDR3 is 12 residues. CDR1 LGHNT and CDR2 FRNRAP come from the germline V gene. The V end was cut by 8 bases, the J end by 2 bases, with 7 bases between. The CDR3 coding sequence is TGTGCTAGTAGCAGGGGCAATCAGCCCCAGCATTTT. It is translated as CASSRGNQPQHF.

The chain employs TRBV28 and TRBJ2-3, with 10 nucleotides matching TRBD1. The trim removed 4 bases at V and 3 bases at J, leaving 1 base unmatched. CDR1 and CDR2 from the germline V gene are MDHEN and SYDVKM. This CDR3 region has 14 residues. The CDR3 DNA sequence: TGTGCCAGCAGTTGGACAGGGGGGACAGATACGCAGTATTTT. It is translated as CASSWTGGTDTQYF.

The chain carries TRBV4-1 and TRBJ1-4, with D maybe TRBD1 (6 bases). The CDR3 has 14 amino acids. CDR1 is MGHRA and CDR2 is YSYEKL in the germline V gene. V lost 3 bases and J lost 4, with 9 bases in between. The CDR3: CASSQDSYNEKLFF. The CDR3 DNA follows: TGCGCCAGCAGCCAGGACAGCTATAATGAAAAACTGTTTTTT.

This clone appeared once. The chain links TRBV6-5 to TRBJ2-4, with a possible D match to TRBD2 (6 bases). Deletions cut 0 bases from V and 6 bases from J, with 12 bases between. There are 15 residues in the CDR3. In germline, CDR1 is MNHEY, CDR2 SVGAGI. This chain's CDR3 is CASSYSGGVGNIQYF. CDR3 in DNA: TGTGCCAGCAGTTACTCGGGGGGTGTTGGAAACATTCAGTACTTC.

In its sample, this clone was seen once. This chain uses TRBV4-1 with TRBJ2-1; 15 positions match TRBD2. J gave up 0 bases and V 0 bases, and 12 bases lay outside the gene matches. The CDR3 loop spans 22 amino acids. Germline-derived CDR1 and CDR2 are MGHRA and YSYEKL. CDR3 sequence (DNA): TGCGCCAGCAGCCAAGATAGAGGACTAGCGGGAGGGCCCATGAGCTCCTACAATGAGCAGTTCTTC. This sequence encodes CASSQDRGLAGGPMSSYNEQFF.

The count of this clone is one. The chain combines TRBV18 with TRBJ2-7, with D perhaps matching TRBD1 (5 bases). The germline V gene encodes CDR1 KGHSH and CDR2 LQKENI. Trimming stripped 3 bases from V and 6 bases from J, with 12 bases between. The CDR3 extends over 13 amino acids. CDR3 residues: CASSPYQGTEQYF. In DNA form, the CDR3 reads TGTGCCAGCTCACCTTATCAGGGTACCGAGCAGTACTTC.

The J gene is TRBJ2-7, the V gene TRBV2; TRBD2 matches 10 bases. Germline trimming cut 3 bases from V and 5 bases from J; bases unmatched to any gene: 7. Germline assignment: CDR1 SNHLY and CDR2 FYNNEI. This CDR3 spans 15 amino acids. The CDR3 nucleotides are TGTGCCAGCAGTGATGAGAGCGGGAGGGCCAACGAGCAGTACTTC. Residues: CASSDESGRANEQYF. The whole variable domain, filled in from reference TRBV2 and TRBJ2-7, reads EPEVTQTPSHQVTQMGQEVILRCVPISNHLYFYWYRQILGQKVEFLVSFYNNEISEKSEIFDDQFSVERPDGSNFTLKIRSTKLEDSAMYFCASSDESGRANEQYFGPGTRLTVT.

The rearrangement uses TRBV30 and TRBJ2-3; 14 positions match TRBD2. The CDR3 runs to 12 residues. Germline lookup yields CDR1 GTSNPN and CDR2 SVGIG (reference sequence). The trim removed 4 bases at V and 15 bases at J, leaving 6 bases unmatched. As DNA, the CDR3 is TGTGCCTGGAATCTTGGGACTAGCGGGAGATATTTT. Amino acid sequence: CAWNLGTSGRYF.

The J gene is TRBJ1-5, the V gene TRBV2; maybe TRBD1 (5 bases). This CDR3 is 13 amino acids long. Germline assignment: CDR1 SNHLY and CDR2 FYNNEI. Trimming took off 4 bases at V and 2 bases at J, with 6 bases between the two ends. CDR3 sequence (DNA): TGTGCCAGCAGTGCACAGGGCAATCAGCCCCAGCATTTT. It encodes CASSAQGNQPQHF.

About this clone itself: The sample carries other DNA sequences with the same CDR3. The chain has TRBV10-3 and TRBJ2-5; possibly TRBD1 for D (6 bases). V lost 3 bases and J 4 bases, leaving 6 bases between the germline ends. This CDR3 is built from 12 residues. Germline CDR1 is ENHRY and CDR2 is SYGVKD. CDR3: CAISDRGETQYF. CDR3 sequence (DNA): TGTGCCATCAGTGACAGGGGAGAGACCCAGTACTTC.

This clone was observed once. This chain links TRBV7-2 with TRBJ2-7; D is perhaps TRBD1 (5 bases). Germline CDR1 reads SGHTA; CDR2 reads FQGNSA. The V end was cut by 1 base, the J end by 4 bases, with 11 bases between. The CDR3 covers 14 residues. The CDR3 reads CASSLVVTDYEQYF. The CDR3 DNA reads as TGTGCCAGCAGCTTAGTTGTGACAGATTACGAGCAGTACTTC.

This sequence joins TRBV11-2 and TRBJ2-3, with D perhaps matching TRBD2 (6 bases). From germline, CDR1 is SGHAT and CDR2 FQNNGV. The CDR3 consists of 11 residues. CDR3 coding DNA: TGTGTCACGTCGCGGGGAGATACGCAGTATTTT. Translating it yields CVTSRGDTQYF. Variable domain in full (rest from reference TRBV11-2 and TRBJ2-3): EAGVAQSPRYKIIEKRQSVAFWCNPISGHATLYWYQQILGQGPKLLIQFQNNGVVDDSQLPKDRFSAERLKGVDSTLKIQPAKLEDSAVYLCVTSRGDTQYFGPGTRLTVL.

This clone was seen just once. The chain has TRBV5-1 and TRBJ2-4; tentative D call: TRBD1 (6 bases). Germline V gene lookup returns CDR1 SGHRS and CDR2 YFSETQ. This CDR3 comprises 17 residues. The ends were cut back, 0 bases at V and 0 bases at J, with 13 bases in the middle. The CDR3 loop is CASSLVFGTLAKNIQYF. Written as DNA, the CDR3 is TGCGCCAGCAGCTTGGTATTCGGGACACTAGCCAAAAACATTCAGTACTTC.